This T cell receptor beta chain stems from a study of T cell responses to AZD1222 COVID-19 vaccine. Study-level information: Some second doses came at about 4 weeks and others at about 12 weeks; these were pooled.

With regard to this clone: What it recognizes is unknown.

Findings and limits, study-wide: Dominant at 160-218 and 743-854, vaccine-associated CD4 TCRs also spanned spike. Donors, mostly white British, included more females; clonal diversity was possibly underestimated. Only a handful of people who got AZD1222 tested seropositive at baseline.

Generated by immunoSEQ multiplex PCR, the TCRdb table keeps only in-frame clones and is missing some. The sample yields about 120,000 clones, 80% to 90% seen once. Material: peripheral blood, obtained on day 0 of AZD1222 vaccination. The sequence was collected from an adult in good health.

The CDR3 loop reads CASSTGWDNEQFF. The DNA for the CDR3 is TGTGCCAGTAGTACAGGGTGGGACAATGAGCAGTTCTTC. The chain recombines TRBV19 with TRBJ2-1, with a possible D match to TRBD1 (5 bases). The V end was cut by 4 bases, the J end by 5 bases, with 9 bases between. The CDR3 extends over 13 amino acids. Germline CDR1 is LNHDA and CDR2 is SQIVND (reference sequence).